This TCR beta chain was captured in a study of response to subunit inactivated influenza vaccine. TCRdb re-analysed the RT-PCR reads in MiXCR, keeping a single row per CDR3 protein. The table lists over 150,000 distinct CDR3 sequences, approximately 8.7% of them singletons. V lost 4 bases, J lost 0 bases, and 10 bases lay in between. This CDR3 region has 14 residues. The clonotype originates from a man in his fifties who received an inactivated influenza vaccine. The V gene is TRBV12-3 or TRBV12-4, the J gene TRBJ2-7; D is perhaps TRBD1 (7 bases). Here the sequenced sample was non-naive T cells sorted from PBMCs, taken on the day of vaccination. This CDR3 is CASSSGDSSYEQYF. The CDR3 DNA is TGTGCCAGCAGTTCGGGGGACAGCTCCTACGAGCAGTACTTC.